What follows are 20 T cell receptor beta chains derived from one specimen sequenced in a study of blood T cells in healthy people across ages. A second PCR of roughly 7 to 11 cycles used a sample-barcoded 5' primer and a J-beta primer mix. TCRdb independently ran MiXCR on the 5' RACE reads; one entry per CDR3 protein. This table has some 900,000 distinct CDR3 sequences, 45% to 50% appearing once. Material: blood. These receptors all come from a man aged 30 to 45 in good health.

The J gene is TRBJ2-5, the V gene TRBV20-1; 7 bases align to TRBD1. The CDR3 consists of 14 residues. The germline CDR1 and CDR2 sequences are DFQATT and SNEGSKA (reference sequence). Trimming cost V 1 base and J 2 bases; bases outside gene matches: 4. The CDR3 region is CSARGGQRQETQYF. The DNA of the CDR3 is TGCAGTGCTAGAGGGGGACAGCGACAAGAGACCCAGTACTTC.

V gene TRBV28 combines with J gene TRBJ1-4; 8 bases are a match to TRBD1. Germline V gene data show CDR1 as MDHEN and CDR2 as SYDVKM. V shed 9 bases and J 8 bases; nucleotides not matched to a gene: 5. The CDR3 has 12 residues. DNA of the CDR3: TGTGCCAGTCTCCGGACAGGGGAAAAACTGTTTTTT. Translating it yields CASLRTGEKLFF.

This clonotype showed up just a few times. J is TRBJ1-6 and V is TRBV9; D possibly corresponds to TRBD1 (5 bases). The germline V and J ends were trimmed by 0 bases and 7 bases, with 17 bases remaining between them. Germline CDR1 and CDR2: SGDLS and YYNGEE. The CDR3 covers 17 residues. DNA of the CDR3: TGTGCCAGCAGCGTAGGTGAGGGCAGGGAACCAAATTCACCCCTCCACTTT. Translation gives CASSVGEGREPNSPLHF.

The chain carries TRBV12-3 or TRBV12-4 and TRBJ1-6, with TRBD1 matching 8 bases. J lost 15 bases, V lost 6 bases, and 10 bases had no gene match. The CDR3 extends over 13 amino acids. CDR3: CASSPGGSSFLHF. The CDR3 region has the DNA TGTGCCAGCAGCCCAGGGGGCAGCTCTTTCCTCCACTTT.

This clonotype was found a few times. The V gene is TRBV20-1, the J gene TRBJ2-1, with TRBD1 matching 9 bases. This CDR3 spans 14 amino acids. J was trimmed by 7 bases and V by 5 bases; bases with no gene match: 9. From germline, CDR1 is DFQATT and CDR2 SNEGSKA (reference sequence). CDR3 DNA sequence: TGCAGTGCTGCCCCGGGACAGGGTTTGAATGAGCAGTTCTTC. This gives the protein CSAAPGQGLNEQFF.

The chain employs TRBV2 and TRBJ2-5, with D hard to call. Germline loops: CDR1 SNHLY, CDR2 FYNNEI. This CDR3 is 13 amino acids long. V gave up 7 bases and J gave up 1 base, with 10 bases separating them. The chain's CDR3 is CASISATQETQYF. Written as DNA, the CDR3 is TGTGCCAGCATTTCAGCGACCCAAGAGACCCAGTACTTC. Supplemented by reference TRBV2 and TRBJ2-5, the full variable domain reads EPEVTQTPSHQVTQMGQEVILRCVPISNHLYFYWYRQILGQKVEFLVSFYNNEISEKSEIFDDQFSVERPDGSNFTLKIRSTKLEDSAMYFCASISATQETQYFGPGTRLLVL.

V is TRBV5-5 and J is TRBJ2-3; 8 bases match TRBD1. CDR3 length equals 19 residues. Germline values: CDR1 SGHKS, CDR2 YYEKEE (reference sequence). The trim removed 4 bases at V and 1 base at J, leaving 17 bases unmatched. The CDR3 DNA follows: TGTGCCAGCAGCCCTATTGGGCAGGGGGCCTACTTACGCACAGATACGCAGTATTTT. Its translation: CASSPIGQGAYLRTDTQYF.

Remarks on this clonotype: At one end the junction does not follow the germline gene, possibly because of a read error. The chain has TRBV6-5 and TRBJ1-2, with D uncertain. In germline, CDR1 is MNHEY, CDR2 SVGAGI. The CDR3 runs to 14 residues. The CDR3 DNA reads TGTGTCAGCAGTTCGACATCGAACCCAAAGATGTACACCTTC. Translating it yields CVSSSTSNPKMYTF.

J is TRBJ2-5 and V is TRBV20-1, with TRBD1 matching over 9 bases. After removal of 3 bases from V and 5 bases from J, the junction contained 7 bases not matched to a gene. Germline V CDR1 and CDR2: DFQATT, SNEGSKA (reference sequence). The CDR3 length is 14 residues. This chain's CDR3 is CSASYGTGYETQYF. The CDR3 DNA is TGCAGTGCTAGTTACGGGACAGGGTACGAGACCCAGTACTTC.

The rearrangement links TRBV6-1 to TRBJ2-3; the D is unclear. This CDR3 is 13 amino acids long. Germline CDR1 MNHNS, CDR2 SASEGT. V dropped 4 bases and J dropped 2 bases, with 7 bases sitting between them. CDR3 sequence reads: CASSAVFTDTQYF. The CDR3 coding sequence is TGTGCCAGCAGTGCGGTTTTCACAGATACGCAGTATTTT.

The CDR3 loop is CSVKFQRGVNEQFF. The DNA of the CDR3 is TGCAGCGTTAAGTTCCAGCGGGGGGTGAATGAGCAGTTCTTC. The chain employs TRBV29-1 and TRBJ2-1, with 9 bases that match TRBD2. The CDR3 covers 14 residues. Trimming at V came to 5 bases and at J to 7 bases, leaving 9 bases not matched to a gene. The germline CDR1 and CDR2 sequences are SQVTM and ANQGSEA.

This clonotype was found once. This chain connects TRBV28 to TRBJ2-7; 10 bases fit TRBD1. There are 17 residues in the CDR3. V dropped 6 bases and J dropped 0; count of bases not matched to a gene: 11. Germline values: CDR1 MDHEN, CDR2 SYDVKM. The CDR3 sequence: CASSSAGTGVGSYEQYF. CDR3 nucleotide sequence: TGTGCCAGCAGCTCAGCCGGGACAGGGGTTGGCTCCTACGAGCAGTACTTC.

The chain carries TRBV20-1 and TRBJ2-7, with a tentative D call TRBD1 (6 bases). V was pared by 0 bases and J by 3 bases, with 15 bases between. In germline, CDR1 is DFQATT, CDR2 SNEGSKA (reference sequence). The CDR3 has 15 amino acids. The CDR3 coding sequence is TGCAGTGCTAGAGAACAGGGCGGCGGCCTCTACGAGCAGTACTTC. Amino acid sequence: CSAREQGGGLYEQYF.

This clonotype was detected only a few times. The CDR3 here is CASSLDSPRRRETQYF. The CDR3 nucleotides are TGCGCCAGCAGCTTAGATAGCCCAAGACGGCGAGAGACCCAGTACTTC. The J gene is TRBJ2-7, the V gene TRBV5-1; unclear D gene. The J call may be wrong; the DNA end is better matched by TRBJ2-5. CDR1 and CDR2 (germline): SGHRS, YFSETQ. The CDR3 extends over 16 amino acids.

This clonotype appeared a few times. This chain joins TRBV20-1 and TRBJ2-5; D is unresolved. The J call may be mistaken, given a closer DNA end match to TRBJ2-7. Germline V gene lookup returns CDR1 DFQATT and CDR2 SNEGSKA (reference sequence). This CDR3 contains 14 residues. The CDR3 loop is CSASPGPLAYEQYF. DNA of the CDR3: TGCAGTGCTAGCCCAGGACCCCTGGCCTACGAGCAGTACTTC.

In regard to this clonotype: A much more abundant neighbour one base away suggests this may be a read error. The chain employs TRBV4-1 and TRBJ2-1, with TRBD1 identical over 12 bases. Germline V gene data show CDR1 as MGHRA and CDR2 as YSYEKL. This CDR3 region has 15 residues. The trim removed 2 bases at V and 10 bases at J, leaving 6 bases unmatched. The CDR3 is CASSQTGTGGKEQFF. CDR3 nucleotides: TGCGCCAGCAGCCAAACCGGGACAGGGGGCAAGGAGCAGTTCTTC.

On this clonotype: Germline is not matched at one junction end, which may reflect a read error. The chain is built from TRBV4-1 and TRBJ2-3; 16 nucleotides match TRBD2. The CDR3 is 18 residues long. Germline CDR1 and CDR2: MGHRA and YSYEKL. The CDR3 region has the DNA TGCGCCAGCAGCCAAGGGGGACTAGCGGGGGGGGGCACAGGTACGCAGTATTTT. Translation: CASSQGGLAGGGTGTQYF.

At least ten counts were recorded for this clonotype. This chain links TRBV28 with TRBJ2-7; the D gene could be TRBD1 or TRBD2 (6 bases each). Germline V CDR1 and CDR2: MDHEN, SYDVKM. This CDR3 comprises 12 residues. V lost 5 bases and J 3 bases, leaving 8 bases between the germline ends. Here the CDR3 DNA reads TGTGCCAGCAGTGCGGGACACTACGAGCAGTACTTC. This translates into CASSAGHYEQYF. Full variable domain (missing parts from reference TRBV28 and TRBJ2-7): DVKVTQSSRYLVKRTGEKVFLECVQDMDHENMFWYRQDPGLGLRLIYFSYDVKMKEKGDIPEGYSVSREKKERFSLILESASTNQTSMYLCASSAGHYEQYFGPGTRLTVT.

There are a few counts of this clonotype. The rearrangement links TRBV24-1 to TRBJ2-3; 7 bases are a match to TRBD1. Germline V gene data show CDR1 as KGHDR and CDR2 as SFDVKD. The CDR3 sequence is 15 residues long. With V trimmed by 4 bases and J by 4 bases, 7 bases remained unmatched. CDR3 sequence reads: CATSEPTGVPDTQYF. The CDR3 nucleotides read TGTGCCACCAGTGAACCTACAGGGGTGCCAGATACGCAGTATTTT.

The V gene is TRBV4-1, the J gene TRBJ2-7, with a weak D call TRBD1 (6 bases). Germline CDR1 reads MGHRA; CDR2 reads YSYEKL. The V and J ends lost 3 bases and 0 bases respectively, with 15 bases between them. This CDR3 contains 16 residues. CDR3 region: CASSHLYRDDSYEQYF. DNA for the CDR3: TGCGCCAGCAGCCACTTGTACAGGGACGACTCCTACGAGCAGTACTTC.